This T cell receptor beta chain came from a study of blood T cell repertoires in COVID-19 (dated by TCRdb to 2020 to 2022). For the study in its entirety: Collaborator samples came from the United States, Italy and Spain and covered acute and convalescent phases of COVID-19. The material from the prospective study consisted of cDNA or gDNA derived from T cells, B-cell-depleted T cells, or PBMCs. Subjects who had been exposed to COVID-19, were actively infected with it, or had recovered from it provided the deeply sampled blood TCRbeta repertoires that made up the dataset. The repertoires were made available in a free public database intended to serve as a resource for research on the immune response to SARS-CoV-2. Samples came from the ongoing ImmuneRACE study (first 160 participants) plus 1,254 subjects from 6 global collaborators. A de-identified subject ID, COVID-19 status, age in years and sex were almost always included in the sample metadata. Where available, HLA class I and class II types were obtained from metadata supplied by the sample provider rather than from assay-based typing.

Whole blood was collected in K2EDTA tubes by collaborating institutions according to the institutions' own protocols. For TCRbeta analysis, collaborators shipped samples in one of three forms: frozen whole blood, isolated PBMCs, or DNA extracted from either of those sample types. V is pruned by 5 bases and J by 4 bases, leaving 5 bases of the junction without a gene match. Via the germline V gene, CDR1 is MDHEN and CDR2 SYDVKM. The CDR3 covers 16 residues, taking in both the cysteine and the phenylalanine. Just CDR3 DNA is preserved here, 48 bases in frame from base 1. TCRbeta CDR3 regions were amplified from genomic DNA using the immunoSEQ Assay, a bias-controlled multiplex PCR. As for how the authors treated the data: Within the assay, amplification of reference gene primers was used to estimate how many nucleated cells each sample contained. To quantify the absolute abundance of each unique TCRbeta CDR3 rearrangement, sequence reads were collapsed and filtered. For each sample, productive Simpson clonality was calculated as the square root of Simpson's diversity index across productive rearrangements. TCRdb stores this immuneACCESS table with in-frame sequences only. Part of the clones is absent; in the studies checked, under half of the shortfall reflects unresolved V genes, and no reason is known for the rest. From that table come the V and J calls and clone size; the DNA was used to work out D and trimming. The sample records approximately 470,000 clones, approximately 85% of which are singletons. The leading ten clones occupy roughly 3.1% of the sample.

Study-wide findings and limitations: The quantity of clinical and demographic metadata differed by source and by participant and was supplied without curation.

Worth noting for this clone: What antigen it recognizes has not been identified. Base qualities are missing; no much larger clone stands one base away. The sample has other DNA sequences that encode this CDR3 too.

The receptor comes from a human donor in a cohort sampled during active COVID-19. The sequencing sample was made of peripheral blood. Here the chain combines TRBV28 and TRBJ2-1, with 13 bases in between that match TRBD2. For the CDR3, the sequence is CASSPRTSGSYNEQFF. The DNA sequence reads TGTGCCAGCAGTCCGCGGACTAGCGGGAGTTACAATGAGCAGTTCTTC.